This TCR beta chain came from a study of blood T cell repertoires in COVID-19. At the level of the study: Sources were T cells, B-cell-depleted T cells, or PBMCs; the material itself was cDNA or gDNA.

TCRdb's copy holds only in-frame clones and misses some; the assay was immunoSEQ multiplex PCR. Of over 250,000 clones listed, approximately 90% are singletons. The V gene lost 8 bases and the J gene lost 0 bases, with 14 bases spanning the gap. CDR3 size: 15 residues. Germline V gene data show CDR1 as MNHEY and CDR2 as SMNVEV (reference sequence). Seattle's cohort entered during active infection and was followed longitudinally. The receptor was derived from a woman between 25 and 40 years old with COVID-19, enrolled during active disease. This rearrangement joins TRBV27 to TRBJ2-1, with a weak D call TRBD2 (6 bases). The source material was peripheral blood. The CDR3: CASSLAESSYNEQFF. In DNA, the CDR3 is TGTGCCAGCTCCTTAGCGGAGAGCTCCTACAATGAGCAGTTCTTC.